The next 7 T cell receptor beta chains were all read from a single sample in a study of Ad26.COV2.S vaccination and SARS-CoV-2 variants. The protocol was immunoSEQ multiplex PCR, while the TCRdb copy is restricted to in-frame clones and leaves out a portion. Found here are roughly 380,000 clones, 85% of them singletons; the top ten hold less than 4%. Treatment specified: roughly 19 received Ad26.COV2.S at low or high dose, single or two shots; 5 received placebo; per-sample allocation not given. Each sample was drawn 63 days after the first injection (of vaccine or placebo). Material: peripheral blood, obtained in a trial of Ad26.COV2.S vaccine versus placebo. Receptors originate from a person aged 18-65 years who received the Ad26.COV2.S COVID-19 vaccine or a placebo.

The J gene is TRBJ1-5, the V gene TRBV24-1; D is unclear. V lost 12 bases and J lost 5, with 16 bases in between. CDR1 and CDR2 (germline): KGHDR, SFDVKD. The CDR3 consists of 13 residues. In DNA, the CDR3 is TGTGCCCCGGATCGCAGAAAGTATCAGCCCCAGCATTTT. This gives the protein CAPDRRKYQPQHF.

This chain uses TRBV5-1 with TRBJ2-2; 8 nucleotides line up with TRBD1. Trimming cost V 4 bases and J 3 bases; bases outside gene matches: 2. CDR1 SGHRS and CDR2 YFSETQ come from the germline V gene. This CDR3 has 14 amino acids. This CDR3 reads CASSTGQDTGELFF. The CDR3, as DNA: TGCGCCAGCAGCACGGGACAGGACACCGGGGAGCTGTTTTTT.

This chain joins TRBV5-1 and TRBJ2-3; D is undetermined. The CDR3 has 16 residues. V dropped 0 bases and J dropped 5 bases, with 16 bases sitting between them. Per germline, CDR1 SGHRS and CDR2 YFSETQ. As DNA, the CDR3 is TGCGCCAGCAGCTTGGGGACCAGACGGCGCATAGATACGCAGTATTTT. This translates into CASSLGTRRRIDTQYF.

The chain has TRBV29-1 and TRBJ2-1; 9 bases align to TRBD2. The CDR3 is 15 residues long. Germline trimming cut 7 bases from V and 4 bases from J; bases unmatched to any gene: 11. Germline CDR1 is SQVTM and CDR2 is ANQGSEA. The CDR3 DNA is TGCAGCGCCGGAGGGGGTAGCGGGGGTTACAATGAGCAGTTCTTC. It yields the protein CSAGGGSGGYNEQFF.

This chain joins TRBV7-2 and TRBJ2-4; 8 bases line up with TRBD1. The CDR3 spans 16 residues. Germline V lookup: CDR1 SGHTA, CDR2 FQGNSA. The junction had 3 bases not matched to a gene; V was cut back by 0 bases and J by 2 bases. This CDR3 is CASSLAQGASKNIQYF. Here the CDR3 DNA reads TGTGCCAGCAGCTTAGCCCAGGGGGCCTCCAAAAACATTCAGTACTTC.

The rearrangement uses TRBV11-2 and TRBJ2-5; 9 bases line up with TRBD2. The CDR3 loop spans 19 amino acids. Losses at the gene ends were 5 bases for V and 2 bases for J; bases not matched to a gene: 18. CDR1 is SGHAT, CDR2 FQNNGV, per germline. The CDR3, as DNA: TGTGCCAGCAGCCCAGTAGGGGGACTAGCCTCCATTCGGCAAGAGACCCAGTACTTC. Residues: CASSPVGGLASIRQETQYF.

The J gene is TRBJ2-1, the V gene TRBV2; D tentatively fits TRBD1 or TRBD2 (5 bases each). This CDR3 spans 13 amino acids. Germline V gene data show CDR1 as SNHLY and CDR2 as FYNNEI. V lost 7 bases to trimming and J lost 7 bases, with 14 bases between them. The DNA of the CDR3 is TGTGCCAGCAACGAATGGGGCGGGAATGAGCAGTTCTTC. Amino acids: CASNEWGGNEQFF.